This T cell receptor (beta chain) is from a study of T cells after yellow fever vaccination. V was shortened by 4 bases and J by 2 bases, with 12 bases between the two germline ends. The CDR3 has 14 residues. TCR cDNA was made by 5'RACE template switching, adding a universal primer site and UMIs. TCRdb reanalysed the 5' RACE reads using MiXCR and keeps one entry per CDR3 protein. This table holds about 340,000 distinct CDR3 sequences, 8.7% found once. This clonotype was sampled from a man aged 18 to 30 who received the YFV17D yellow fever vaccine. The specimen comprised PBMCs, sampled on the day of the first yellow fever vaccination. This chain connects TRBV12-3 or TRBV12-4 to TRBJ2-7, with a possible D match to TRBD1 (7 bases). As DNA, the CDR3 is TGTGCCAGCAGTTCGGGGGACAGTCCCTACGAGCAGTACGTC. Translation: CASSSGDSPYEQYV.